Each of the 8 T cell receptor beta chains below was sequenced from the same sample in a study of PD-1 blockade in mismatch repair-deficient tumors. Produced via immunoSEQ multiplex PCR; TCRdb's table is partial and in-frame only. The table includes roughly 130,000 clones, around nine tenths detected once. The material was peripheral blood, obtained 70 to 73 weeks after starting pembrolizumab. These receptors came from an adult with mismatch repair-deficient cancer.

This clone has only one observation. The chain employs TRBV4-3 and TRBJ2-3, with 10 bases identical to TRBD1. The CDR3 sequence is 15 residues long. Germline values: CDR1 LGHNA, CDR2 YSLEER. Trimming removed 4 bases from V and 5 bases from J; junction bases left unmatched: 6. CDR3 amino acids: CASSLDRGQGDTQYF. In nucleotides, the CDR3 is TGCGCCAGCAGCCTTGACAGGGGGCAGGGAGATACGCAGTATTTT.

V is TRBV5-5 and J is TRBJ2-7; 7 bases match TRBD1. J was trimmed by 4 bases and V by 0 bases; bases with no gene match: 7. Germline CDR1 reads SGHKS; CDR2 reads YYEKEE (reference sequence). The CDR3 spans 15 residues. CDR3 bases: TGTGCCAGCAGCTTGGTTGGCAGGGGGAAATACGAGCAGTACTTC. Translating gives CASSLVGRGKYEQYF.

The chain is built from TRBV6-5 and TRBJ2-7, with TRBD2 matching 11 bases. The CDR3 is 14 amino acids. The junction had 4 bases not matched to a gene; V was cut back by 6 bases and J by 3 bases. CDR1 and CDR2 from the germline V gene are MNHEY and SVGAGI. CDR3 in DNA: TGTGCCAGCAGCGTTACTAGCGGGAGCTACGAGCAGTACTTC. Translated, it gives CASSVTSGSYEQYF.

This clone was seen a single time. The chain recombines TRBV19 with TRBJ1-1; D not resolved. Trimming removed 5 bases at V and 7 bases at J, with 11 bases between. This CDR3 has 12 amino acids. Germline assignment: CDR1 LNHDA and CDR2 SQIVND (reference sequence). CDR3 coding DNA: TGTGCCAGTAGTCTACTCGGGAATGAAGCTTTCTTT. Residues: CASSLLGNEAFF.

On this clone itself: A junction end diverges from the germline sequence, so it may reflect a read error. V and J are TRBV13 and TRBJ2-7, with D perhaps TRBD1 or TRBD2 (5 bases each). The CDR3 consists of 14 residues. The V gene's germline CDR1 is PRHDT and CDR2 FYEKMQ (reference sequence). The chain's CDR3 is CASSIGTRAYEQYF. In DNA, the CDR3 is TGTGCCAGCAGCATAGGGACCCGGGCCTACGAGCAGTACTTC.

The chain combines TRBV5-6 with TRBJ2-7; no firm D call. The V end was cut by 5 bases, the J end by 6 bases, with 12 bases between. Looked up from germline, CDR1 is SGHDT and CDR2 is YYEEEE. The CDR3 length is 12 residues. CDR3 nucleotide sequence: TGTGCCAGCAGGACTCCGCCGGGCGAGCAGTACTTC. It specifies CASRTPPGEQYF.

The chain combines TRBV5-1 with TRBJ2-2, with 8 bases aligning to TRBD1. The V and J ends lost 4 bases and 0 bases, in that order; junction bases with no gene match: 8. Germline V gene lookup returns CDR1 SGHRS and CDR2 YFSETQ. The CDR3 contains 17 residues. This CDR3 reads CASSRRQGAPNTGELFF. In DNA, the CDR3 is TGCGCCAGCAGCCGGCGGCAGGGGGCCCCGAACACCGGGGAGCTGTTTTTT.

This rearrangement joins TRBV4-3 to TRBJ2-7; tentative D call: TRBD1 (5 bases). Per the germline V gene, CDR1 is LGHNA and CDR2 is YSLEER. CDR3 size: 15 residues. V lost 0 bases and J lost 2, with 11 bases in between. The CDR3 loop reads CASSQERGNAYEQYF. CDR3 nucleotides: TGCGCCAGCAGCCAAGAAAGGGGAAACGCCTACGAGCAGTACTTC.